This passage covers 10 T cell receptor beta chains from one sample sequenced in a study of T cell changes during pregnancy in multiple sclerosis. The data were produced by immunoSEQ multiplex PCR, yet TCRdb's version contains in-frame clones alone and is incomplete. This table has over 50,000 clones, 88% appearing once. Sequenced here: peripheral blood, sampled in the first trimester of pregnancy. The receptors were sampled from a female donor with multiple sclerosis, enrolled in a pregnancy study.

The CDR3 DNA reads TGTGCCAGCAGTTTATCGTCCCTAGCGGGAGGGAATGAGCAGTTCTTC. This codes for CASSLSSLAGGNEQFF. The V call is TRBV27, the J call TRBJ2-1; 12 bases map to TRBD2. Germline CDR1 and CDR2: MNHEY and SMNVEV (reference sequence). Germline trimming cut 0 bases from V and 7 bases from J; bases unmatched to any gene: 4. CDR3 length: 16 amino acids.

The chain joins TRBV15 to TRBJ2-7, with 9 bases identical to TRBD1. From germline, CDR1 is LNHNV and CDR2 YYDKDF (reference sequence). The length of the CDR3 is 19 residues. V lost 5 bases and J lost 0; bases outside the gene matches: 17. This CDR3 is CATSPAGDRAPVSSYEQYF. The CDR3 DNA reads TGTGCCACCAGCCCAGCTGGGGACAGGGCTCCCGTATCCTCCTACGAGCAGTACTTC.

V usage is TRBV6-5 and J usage is TRBJ2-1, with 8 bases that match TRBD2. The trim removed 0 bases at V and 8 bases at J, leaving 9 bases unmatched. The length of the CDR3 is 16 residues. Germline V gene lookup returns CDR1 MNHEY and CDR2 SVGAGI. In DNA form, the CDR3 reads TGTGCCAGCAGTTACTCGTGGAGCGGGAGTACGTATGAGCAGTTCTTC. It is translated as CASSYSWSGSTYEQFF.

This CDR3 is CASSLLQGWYGYTF. The DNA of the CDR3 is TGTGCCAGCAGCCTTCTACAGGGATGGTATGGCTACACCTTC. V and J are TRBV7-2 and TRBJ1-2; maybe TRBD1 (6 bases). The V gene lost 5 bases and the J gene lost 5 bases, with 15 bases spanning the gap. Germline CDR1 reads SGHTA; CDR2 reads FQGNSA. CDR3 length equals 14 residues.

The rearrangement joins TRBV7-9 to TRBJ2-1; 7 nucleotides line up with TRBD1. This CDR3 is built from 12 residues. Germline CDR1 SEHNR, CDR2 FQNEAQ (reference sequence). The CDR3 sequence: CAIDRVYNEQFF. CDR3 DNA: TGTGCAATCGACAGGGTATACAATGAGCAGTTCTTC. The whole variable domain, filled in from reference TRBV7-9 and TRBJ2-1, reads DTGVSQNPRHKITKRGQNVTFRCDPISEHNRLYWYRQTLGQGPEFLTYFQNEAQLEKSRLLSDRFSAERPKGSFSTLEIQRTEQGDSAMYLCAIDRVYNEQFFGPGTRLTVL.

The chain links TRBV7-9 to TRBJ2-1; 7 positions agree with TRBD1. Trimming removed 6 bases from V and 4 bases from J; junction bases left unmatched: 3. Germline V gene lookup returns CDR1 SEHNR and CDR2 FQNEAQ (reference sequence). This CDR3 spans 13 amino acids. CDR3 in amino acids: CASRGTVYNEQFF. The CDR3 DNA reads TGTGCCAGCAGGGGGACAGTATACAATGAGCAGTTCTTC.

The chain links TRBV28 to TRBJ2-5, with D unresolved. V lost 4 bases to trimming and J lost 5 bases, with 20 bases between them. CDR1 is MDHEN and CDR2 is SYDVKM in the germline V gene. CDR3 size: 16 residues. The CDR3 bases are TGTGCCAGCAGTTCCCCTCTTCGCCGATCGCGGGAGACCCAGTACTTC. Translated: CASSSPLRRSRETQYF. The variable domain in full, with the rest retrieved from reference TRBV28 and TRBJ2-5, is DVKVTQSSRYLVKRTGEKVFLECVQDMDHENMFWYRQDPGLGLRLIYFSYDVKMKEKGDIPEGYSVSREKKERFSLILESASTNQTSMYLCASSSPLRRSRETQYFGPGTRLLVL.

The chain uses TRBV13 and TRBJ2-1, with D hard to call. V was pared by 5 bases and J by 6 bases, with 17 bases between. The germline gives CDR1 PRHDT, CDR2 FYEKMQ (reference sequence). CDR3 length: 15 amino acids. As DNA, the CDR3 is TGTGCCAGCAGCCCCCGGGTCCGACCCGGCAATGAGCAGTTCTTC. Residues: CASSPRVRPGNEQFF.

The rearrangement links TRBV27 to TRBJ1-5; no firm D call. Germline-derived CDR1 and CDR2 are MNHEY and SMNVEV (reference sequence). The CDR3 has 12 residues. Trimming left V 3 bases short and J 5 bases short, with 5 bases between. CDR3 in DNA: TGTGCCAGCAGTTTCCCGGATCAGCCCCAGCATTTT. Translating it yields CASSFPDQPQHF.

The chain links TRBV11-3 to TRBJ2-3; D remains unclear. CDR3 length: 15 amino acids. The V and J ends lost 1 base and 1 base respectively, with 9 bases between them. The germline gives CDR1 SGHNT, CDR2 YENEEA. CDR3 sequence (DNA): TGTGCCAGCAGCTTAGGACTTTCCCGCACAGATACGCAGTATTTT. It yields the protein CASSLGLSRTDTQYF.